This is a list of T cell receptor beta chains from one sample in a study of T cells in Graves' hyperthyroidism and ophthalmopathy. Each CDR3 protein gets one entry after TCRdb re-called the multiplex PCR reads with MiXCR. The sample lists fewer than 850,000 distinct CDR3 sequences; 17% were seen once. The specimen was blood. These receptors were collected from a man aged 50-60 years with Graves' hyperthyroidism. The CDR3 runs from the conserved cysteine through the conserved F or W. Each record gives: J gene, D gene, clone size, V gene, CDR3 DNA, CDR3 protein. The D gene is left open where the match is weak. Clone sizes are given selectively: once, few, many, or a class where the clone is expanded.

J gene: TRBJ2-6
D gene: TRBD1
clone size: many
V gene: TRBV5-5
CDR3 DNA: TGTGCCAGCAGCCTGGGACAGGGTATCTGGGCCAACGTCCTGACTTTC
CDR3 protein: CASSLGQGIWANVLTF

J gene: TRBJ2-1
D gene: TRBD2
clone size: NA
V gene: TRBV28
CDR3 DNA: TGTGCCAGCAGGTATTCTGGACTAGCGGGGTACAATGAGCAGTTCTTC
CDR3 protein: CASRYSGLAGYNEQFF

J gene: TRBJ2-7
D gene: NA
clone size: few
V gene: TRBV29-1
CDR3 DNA: TGCAGCGCCCTGACACTCTCCTACGAGCAGTACTTC
CDR3 protein: CSALTLSYEQYF

J gene: TRBJ2-1
D gene: NA
clone size: many
V gene: TRBV7-9
CDR3 DNA: TGTGCCAGCAGCTTAGCGGCCTGGAGCGATGAGCAGTTCTTC
CDR3 protein: CASSLAAWSDEQFF

J gene: TRBJ2-3
D gene: TRBD2
clone size: many
V gene: TRBV2
CDR3 DNA: TGTGCCAGCAGCTTAGCGGGAGTAGGAGCAGATACGCAGTATTTT
CDR3 protein: CASSLAGVGADTQYF

J gene: TRBJ2-2
D gene: NA
clone size: many
V gene: TRBV29-1
CDR3 DNA: TGCAGCGTTGAAGCTTTCGGGGCAGGGAGGTTCACCGGGGAGCTGTTTTTT
CDR3 protein: CSVEAFGAGRFTGELFF

J gene: TRBJ2-7
D gene: NA
clone size: NA
V gene: TRBV27
CDR3 DNA: TGTGCCAGCAAACCTGGAGCGTCGGCCGTCTACGAGCAGTACTTC
CDR3 protein: CASKPGASAVYEQYF

J gene: TRBJ1-1
D gene: NA
clone size: many
V gene: TRBV5-1
CDR3 DNA: TGTGCCAGCAGCTTTGGAACTGAAGCTTTCTTT
CDR3 protein: CASSFGTEAFF

J gene: TRBJ2-3
D gene: NA
clone size: NA
V gene: TRBV30
CDR3 DNA: TGTGCCTGGAAGACAGATACTTCGGGGTCAGATACGCAGTATTTT
CDR3 protein: CAWKTDTSGSDTQYF

J gene: TRBJ2-6
D gene: NA
clone size: NA
V gene: TRBV3-1
CDR3 DNA: TGTGCCACCGCATTTCTTGGGGGCTCTGGGGCCAACGTCCTGACTTTC
CDR3 protein: CATAFLGGSGANVLTF

J gene: TRBJ2-1
D gene: NA
clone size: many
V gene: TRBV7-8
CDR3 DNA: TGTGCCAGCAGCTTAGCGTCGGGGAACTACAATGAGCAGTTCTTC
CDR3 protein: CASSLASGNYNEQFF

J gene: TRBJ2-1
D gene: NA
clone size: few
V gene: TRBV19
CDR3 DNA: TGTGCCAGTAGTATGGGCTACAATGAGCAGTTCTTC
CDR3 protein: CASSMGYNEQFF

J gene: TRBJ1-1
D gene: TRBD1
clone size: few
V gene: TRBV6-5
CDR3 DNA: TGTGCCAGCAGTTGGGGACAGGGGTACATGAACACTGAAGCTTTCTTT
CDR3 protein: CASSWGQGYMNTEAFF

J gene: TRBJ1-1
D gene: TRBD1
clone size: many
V gene: TRBV6-1
CDR3 DNA: TGTGCCAGCAGGAGGACAGGGGGCCGTGGCACTGAAGCTTTCTTT
CDR3 protein: CASRRTGGRGTEAFF

J gene: TRBJ2-1
D gene: TRBD2
clone size: few
V gene: TRBV30
CDR3 DNA: TGTGCCTGGACTAGCGGGAGCTCCTACAATGAGCAGTTCTTC
CDR3 protein: CAWTSGSSYNEQFF